These T cell receptor beta chains were read from a single sample in a study of T cell changes during pregnancy in multiple sclerosis. Profiling relied on immunoSEQ multiplex PCR, and the TCRdb table lists in-frame clones only, not all of them. This table holds some 40,000 clones, approximately 93% found once. The source was CD4+ T cells from peripheral blood mononuclear cells, collected in the first trimester of pregnancy. The receptor source for this set is a female donor with multiple sclerosis, enrolled in a pregnancy study. CDR3s include the opening cysteine and the closing phenylalanine or tryptophan. The order of the fields is V gene, J gene, D gene, CDR3 DNA, CDR3 protein. A D gene is named only where the DNA matches it firmly.

V gene: TRBV28; J gene: TRBJ2-6; D gene: -; CDR3 DNA: TGTGCCAGCTCCCCTTACCAGGGTTCTGGGGCCAACGTCCTGACTTTC; CDR3 protein: CASSPYQGSGANVLTF
V gene: TRBV4-1; J gene: TRBJ2-5; D gene: TRBD1; CDR3 DNA: TGCGCCAGCAGCCAACTGGGGGGGACAGGGGTCGGAGAGACCCAGTACTTC; CDR3 protein: CASSQLGGTGVGETQYF
V gene: TRBV6-5; J gene: TRBJ2-4; D gene: TRBD1; CDR3 DNA: TGTGCCAGCAGTACAGGACAGGTAGCCAAAAACATTCAGTACTTC; CDR3 protein: CASSTGQVAKNIQYF
V gene: TRBV7-9; J gene: TRBJ1-4; D gene: -; CDR3 DNA: TGTGCCAGCAGCAATCGGGGGGATACCGAAAAACTGTTTTTT; CDR3 protein: CASSNRGDTEKLFF
V gene: TRBV19; J gene: TRBJ1-1; D gene: -; CDR3 DNA: TGTGCCAGTAGTTCTCACAGGGAGAACACTGAAGCTTTCTTT; CDR3 protein: CASSSHRENTEAFF
V gene: TRBV7-2; J gene: TRBJ2-7; D gene: -; CDR3 DNA: TGTGCCAGCAGCCTCACAGGGTACCACGAGCAGTACTTC; CDR3 protein: CASSLTGYHEQYF
V gene: TRBV10-3; J gene: TRBJ2-2; D gene: TRBD1; CDR3 DNA: TGTGCCATCAGTGAGAAAGGGACAGGGCCCACCGGGGAGCTGTTTTTT; CDR3 protein: CAISEKGTGPTGELFF
V gene: TRBV18; J gene: TRBJ2-1; D gene: TRBD1; CDR3 DNA: TGTGCCAGCTCCGTAGCTCTGAACAGGGGAAGGAATGAGCAGTTCTTC; CDR3 protein: CASSVALNRGRNEQFF
V gene: TRBV5-1; J gene: TRBJ2-5; D gene: TRBD2; CDR3 DNA: TGCGCCAGCAGCTTTAGGGCGGGAGGGCCTGTGGAGACCCAGTACTTC; CDR3 protein: CASSFRAGGPVETQYF
V gene: TRBV9; J gene: TRBJ2-3; D gene: -; CDR3 DNA: TGTGCCAGCAGCGTAGCGGGGGGCTGGGGCACAGATACGCAGTATTTT; CDR3 protein: CASSVAGGWGTDTQYF
V gene: TRBV6-5; J gene: TRBJ2-7; D gene: -; CDR3 DNA: TGTGCCAGCACCTACCGGGCTAGCCGAACCTACGAGCAGTACTTC; CDR3 protein: CASTYRASRTYEQYF